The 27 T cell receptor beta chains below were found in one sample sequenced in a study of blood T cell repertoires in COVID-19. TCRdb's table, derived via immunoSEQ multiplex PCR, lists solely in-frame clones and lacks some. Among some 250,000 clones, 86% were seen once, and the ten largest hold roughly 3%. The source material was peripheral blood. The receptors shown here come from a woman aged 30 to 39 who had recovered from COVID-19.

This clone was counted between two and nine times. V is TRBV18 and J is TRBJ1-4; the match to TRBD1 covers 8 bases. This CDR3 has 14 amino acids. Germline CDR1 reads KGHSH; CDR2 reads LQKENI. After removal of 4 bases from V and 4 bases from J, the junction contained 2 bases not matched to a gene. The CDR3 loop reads CASSRGQGNEKLFF. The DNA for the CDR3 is TGTGCCAGCTCACGAGGACAGGGTAATGAAAAACTGTTTTTT.

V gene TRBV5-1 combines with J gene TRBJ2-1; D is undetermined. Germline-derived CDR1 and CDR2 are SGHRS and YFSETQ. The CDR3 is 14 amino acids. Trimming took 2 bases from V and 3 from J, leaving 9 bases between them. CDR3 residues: CASSFEALYNEQFF. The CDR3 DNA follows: TGCGCCAGCAGCTTCGAAGCGCTCTACAATGAGCAGTTCTTC.

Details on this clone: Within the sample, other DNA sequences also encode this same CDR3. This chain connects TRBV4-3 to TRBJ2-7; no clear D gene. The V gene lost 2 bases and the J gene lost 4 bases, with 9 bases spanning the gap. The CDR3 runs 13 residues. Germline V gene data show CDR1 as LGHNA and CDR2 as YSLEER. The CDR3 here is CASSQYRGYEQYF. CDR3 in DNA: TGCGCCAGCAGCCAATATCGAGGTTACGAGCAGTACTTC.

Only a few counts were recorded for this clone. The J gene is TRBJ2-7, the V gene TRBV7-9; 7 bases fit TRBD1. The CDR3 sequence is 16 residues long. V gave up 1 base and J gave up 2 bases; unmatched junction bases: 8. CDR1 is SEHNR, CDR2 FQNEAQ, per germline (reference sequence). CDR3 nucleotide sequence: TGTGCCAGCAGCTTAGAGTCAGGGGGTTACACCTACGAGCAGTACTTC. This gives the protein CASSLESGGYTYEQYF.

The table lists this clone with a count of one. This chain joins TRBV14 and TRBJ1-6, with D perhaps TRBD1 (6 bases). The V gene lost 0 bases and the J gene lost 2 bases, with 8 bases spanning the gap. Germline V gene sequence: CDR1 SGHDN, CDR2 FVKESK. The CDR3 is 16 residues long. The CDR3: CASSQDRGPYNSPLHF. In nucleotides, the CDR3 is TGTGCCAGCAGCCAAGACAGGGGACCCTATAATTCACCCCTCCACTTT.

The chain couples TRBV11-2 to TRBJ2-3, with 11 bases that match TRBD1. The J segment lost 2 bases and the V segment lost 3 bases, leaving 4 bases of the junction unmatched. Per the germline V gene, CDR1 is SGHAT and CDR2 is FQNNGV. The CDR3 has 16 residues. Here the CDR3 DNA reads TGTGCCAGCAGCTTCTGGACAGGGGGCTACACAGATACGCAGTATTTT. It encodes CASSFWTGGYTDTQYF.

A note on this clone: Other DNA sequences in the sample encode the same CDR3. The DNA for the CDR3 is TGTGCCAGCAGCTTAGGACAGGTTAACTATGGCTACACCTTC. Translated: CASSLGQVNYGYTF. The rearrangement uses TRBV7-9 and TRBJ1-2; a weak D match, TRBD1 (6 bases). This CDR3 spans 14 amino acids. CDR1 and CDR2 (germline): SEHNR, FQNEAQ (reference sequence). V was cut by 1 base and J by 1 base, with 7 bases left in between.

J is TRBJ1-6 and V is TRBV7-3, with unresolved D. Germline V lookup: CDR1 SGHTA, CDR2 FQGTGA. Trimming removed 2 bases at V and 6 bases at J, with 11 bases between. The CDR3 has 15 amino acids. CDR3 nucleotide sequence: TGTGCCAGCAGCTTAGTCGGAGGGCTTAATTCACCCCTCCACTTT. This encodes CASSLVGGLNSPLHF.

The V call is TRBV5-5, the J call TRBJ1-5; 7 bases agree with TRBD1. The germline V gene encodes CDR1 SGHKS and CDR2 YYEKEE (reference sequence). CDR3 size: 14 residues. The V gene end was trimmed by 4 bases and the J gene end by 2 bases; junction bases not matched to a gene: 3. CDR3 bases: TGTGCCAGCAGCCCAGGACAGGGCAATCAGCCCCAGCATTTT. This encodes CASSPGQGNQPQHF.

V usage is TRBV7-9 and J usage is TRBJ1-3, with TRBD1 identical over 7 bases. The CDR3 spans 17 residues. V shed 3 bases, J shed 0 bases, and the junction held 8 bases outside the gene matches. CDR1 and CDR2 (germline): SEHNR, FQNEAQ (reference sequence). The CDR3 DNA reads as TGTGCCAGCAGCTTCACAGGGGCCGCTAGCTCTGGAAACACCATATATTTT. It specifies CASSFTGAASSGNTIYF.

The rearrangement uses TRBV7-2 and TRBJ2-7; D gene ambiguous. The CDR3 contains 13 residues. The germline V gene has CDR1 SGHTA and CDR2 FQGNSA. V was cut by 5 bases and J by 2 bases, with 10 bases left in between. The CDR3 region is CASSLPGPYEQYF. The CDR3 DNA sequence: TGTGCCAGCAGCCTCCCAGGCCCCTACGAGCAGTACTTC.

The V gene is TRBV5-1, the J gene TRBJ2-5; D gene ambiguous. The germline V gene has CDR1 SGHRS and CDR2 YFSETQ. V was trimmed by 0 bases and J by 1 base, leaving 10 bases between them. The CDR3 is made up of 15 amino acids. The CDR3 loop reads CASSLGGARQETQYF. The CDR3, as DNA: TGCGCCAGCAGCTTGGGCGGCGCCCGCCAAGAGACCCAGTACTTC.

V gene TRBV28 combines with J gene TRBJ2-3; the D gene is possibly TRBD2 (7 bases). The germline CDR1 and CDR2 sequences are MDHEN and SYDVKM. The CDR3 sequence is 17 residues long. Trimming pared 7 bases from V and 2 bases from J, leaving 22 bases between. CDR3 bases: TGTGCCAGCACCCCCCTGGGGGCGGGGGTCAACACAGATACGCAGTATTTT. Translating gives CASTPLGAGVNTDTQYF.

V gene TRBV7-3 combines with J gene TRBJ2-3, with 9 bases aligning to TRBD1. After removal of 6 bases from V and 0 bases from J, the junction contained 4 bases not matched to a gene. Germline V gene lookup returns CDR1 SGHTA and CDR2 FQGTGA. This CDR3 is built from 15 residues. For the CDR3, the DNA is TGTGCCAGCAGTTACAGGGGGCAAAGCACAGATACGCAGTATTTT. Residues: CASSYRGQSTDTQYF.

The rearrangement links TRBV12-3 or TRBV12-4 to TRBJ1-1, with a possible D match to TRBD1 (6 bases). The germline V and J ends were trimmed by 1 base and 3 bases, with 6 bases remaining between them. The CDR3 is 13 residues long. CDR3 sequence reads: CASSLDRDTEAFF. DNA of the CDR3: TGTGCCAGCAGTTTAGACAGGGACACTGAAGCTTTCTTT.

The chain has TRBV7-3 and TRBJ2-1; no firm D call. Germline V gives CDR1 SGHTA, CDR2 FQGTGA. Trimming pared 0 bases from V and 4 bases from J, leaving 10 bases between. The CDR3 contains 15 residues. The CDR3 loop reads CASSLTGSIYNEQFF. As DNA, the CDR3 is TGTGCCAGCAGCTTAACTGGTAGCATTTACAATGAGCAGTTCTTC.

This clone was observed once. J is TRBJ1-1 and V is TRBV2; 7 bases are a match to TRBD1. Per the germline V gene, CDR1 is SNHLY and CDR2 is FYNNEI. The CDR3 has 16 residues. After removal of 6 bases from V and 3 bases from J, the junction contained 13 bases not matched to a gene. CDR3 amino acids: CASSEGAANADTEAFF. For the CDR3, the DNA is TGTGCCAGCAGCGAGGGGGCGGCCAATGCGGACACTGAAGCTTTCTTT.

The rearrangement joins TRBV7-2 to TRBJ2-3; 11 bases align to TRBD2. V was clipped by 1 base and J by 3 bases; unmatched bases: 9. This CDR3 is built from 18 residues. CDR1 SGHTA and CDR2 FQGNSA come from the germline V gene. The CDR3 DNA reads TGTGCCAGCAGCTTAGTTTCTAGCGGGGGGATTAGGACAGATACGCAGTATTTT. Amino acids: CASSLVSSGGIRTDTQYF. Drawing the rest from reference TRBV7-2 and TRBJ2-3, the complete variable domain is GAGVSQSPSNKVTEKGKDVELRCDPISGHTALYWYRQSLGQGLEFLIYFQGNSAPDKSGLPSDRFSAERTGGSVSTLTIQRTQQEDSAVYLCASSLVSSGGIRTDTQYFGPGTRLTVL.

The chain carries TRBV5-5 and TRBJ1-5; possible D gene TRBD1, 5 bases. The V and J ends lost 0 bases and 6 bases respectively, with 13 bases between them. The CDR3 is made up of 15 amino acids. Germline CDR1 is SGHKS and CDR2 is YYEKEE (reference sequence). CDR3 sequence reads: CASSLEGQDIQPQHF. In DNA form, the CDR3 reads TGTGCCAGCAGCTTGGAAGGGCAGGACATTCAGCCCCAGCATTTT.

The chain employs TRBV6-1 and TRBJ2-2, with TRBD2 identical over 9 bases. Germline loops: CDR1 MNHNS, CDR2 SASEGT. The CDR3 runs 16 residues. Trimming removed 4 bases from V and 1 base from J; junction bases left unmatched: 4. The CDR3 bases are TGTGCCAGCAGTGTGCGGGGGGGCCTGAACACCGGGGAGCTGTTTTTT. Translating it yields CASSVRGGLNTGELFF.

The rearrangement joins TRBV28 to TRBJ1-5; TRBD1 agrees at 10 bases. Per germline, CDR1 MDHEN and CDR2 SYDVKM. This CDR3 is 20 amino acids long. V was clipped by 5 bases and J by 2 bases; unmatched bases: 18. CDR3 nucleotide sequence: TGTGCCAGCAGTCCGATCGGGACAGGGGCCGACGCCCTCGGCAATCAGCCCCAGCATTTT. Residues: CASSPIGTGADALGNQPQHF.

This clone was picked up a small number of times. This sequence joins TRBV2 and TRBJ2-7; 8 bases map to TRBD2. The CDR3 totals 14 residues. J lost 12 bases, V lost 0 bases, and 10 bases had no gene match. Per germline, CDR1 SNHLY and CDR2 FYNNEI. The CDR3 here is CASSEAAQRGNMYF. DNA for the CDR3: TGTGCCAGCAGTGAAGCCGCCCAGCGGGGGAACATGTACTTC. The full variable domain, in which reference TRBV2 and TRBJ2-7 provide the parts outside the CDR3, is EPEVTQTPSHQVTQMGQEVILRCVPISNHLYFYWYRQILGQKVEFLVSFYNNEISEKSEIFDDQFSVERPDGSNFTLKIRSTKLEDSAMYFCASSEAAQRGNMYFGPGTRLTVT.

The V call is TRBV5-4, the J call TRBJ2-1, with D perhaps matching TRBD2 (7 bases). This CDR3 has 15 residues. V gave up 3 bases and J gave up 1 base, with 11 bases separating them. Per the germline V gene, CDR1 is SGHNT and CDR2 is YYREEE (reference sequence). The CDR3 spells CASSSRGGSYNEQFF. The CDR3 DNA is TGTGCCAGCAGCTCTAGGGGGGGGTCCTACAATGAGCAGTTCTTC.

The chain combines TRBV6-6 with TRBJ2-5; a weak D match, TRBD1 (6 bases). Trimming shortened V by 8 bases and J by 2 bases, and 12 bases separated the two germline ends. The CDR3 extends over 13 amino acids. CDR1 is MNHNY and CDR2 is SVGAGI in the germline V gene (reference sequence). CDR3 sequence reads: CASGEGQQETQYF. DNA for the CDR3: TGTGCCAGCGGAGAAGGACAGCAAGAGACCCAGTACTTC.

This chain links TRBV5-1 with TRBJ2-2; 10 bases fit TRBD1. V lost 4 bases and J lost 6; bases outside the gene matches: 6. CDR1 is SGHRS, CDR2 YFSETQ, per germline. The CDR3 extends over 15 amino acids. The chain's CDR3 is CASSHDRGRSGELFF. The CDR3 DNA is TGCGCCAGCAGCCACGACAGGGGGCGGTCCGGGGAGCTGTTTTTT.

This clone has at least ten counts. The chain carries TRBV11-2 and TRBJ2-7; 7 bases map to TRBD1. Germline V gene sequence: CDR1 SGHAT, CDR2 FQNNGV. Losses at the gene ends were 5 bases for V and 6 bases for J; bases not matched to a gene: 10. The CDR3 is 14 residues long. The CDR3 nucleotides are TGTGCCAGCAGCCCACTAAGGGACAGAAGCGAGCAGTACTTC. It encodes CASSPLRDRSEQYF.

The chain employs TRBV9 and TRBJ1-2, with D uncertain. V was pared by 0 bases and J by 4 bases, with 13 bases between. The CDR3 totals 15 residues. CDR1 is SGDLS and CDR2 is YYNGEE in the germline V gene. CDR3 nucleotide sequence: TGTGCCAGCAGCGTAGAAGTCATGGGAGGCTATGGCTACACCTTC. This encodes CASSVEVMGGYGYTF.